This TCR beta chain was documented in a study of OX40 agonist ivuxolimab in advanced cancers. Study-wide points: The work left the antigen specificity of expanded peripheral T cells undetermined.

This clone came up once. What it binds is not known. The assay was immunoSEQ multiplex PCR, and TCRdb's table has in-frame clones only and misses some. Among tens of thousands of clones listed, approximately 90% were seen once. Sequencing was performed on CD4+ or CD8+ T cells sorted from blood, taken in a trial of the OX40 agonist ivuxolimab. The clonotype comes from an adult with an advanced solid tumor such as melanoma, head and neck, liver or kidney cancer.

CDR3 bases: TGTGCCAGCAGGCGACAGGGAACGTGGGCTGAAGCTTTCTTT. Its protein is CASRRQGTWAEAFF. V is TRBV28 and J is TRBJ1-1; TRBD1 agrees at 7 bases. V dropped 6 bases and J dropped 6; count of bases not matched to a gene: 10. Germline V gene lookup returns CDR1 MDHEN and CDR2 SYDVKM. The CDR3 covers 14 residues.